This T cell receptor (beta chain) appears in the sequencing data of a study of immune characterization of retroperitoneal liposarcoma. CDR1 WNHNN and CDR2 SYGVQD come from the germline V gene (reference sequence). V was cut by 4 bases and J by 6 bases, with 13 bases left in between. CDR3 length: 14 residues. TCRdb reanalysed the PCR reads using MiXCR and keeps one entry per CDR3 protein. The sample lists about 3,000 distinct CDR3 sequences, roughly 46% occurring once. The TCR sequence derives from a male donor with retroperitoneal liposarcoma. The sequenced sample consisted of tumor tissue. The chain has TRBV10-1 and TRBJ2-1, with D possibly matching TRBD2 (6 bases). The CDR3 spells CASSGLGGFNEQFF. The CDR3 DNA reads TGCGCCAGCAGTGGCCTCGGGGGTTTCAATGAGCAGTTCTTC.